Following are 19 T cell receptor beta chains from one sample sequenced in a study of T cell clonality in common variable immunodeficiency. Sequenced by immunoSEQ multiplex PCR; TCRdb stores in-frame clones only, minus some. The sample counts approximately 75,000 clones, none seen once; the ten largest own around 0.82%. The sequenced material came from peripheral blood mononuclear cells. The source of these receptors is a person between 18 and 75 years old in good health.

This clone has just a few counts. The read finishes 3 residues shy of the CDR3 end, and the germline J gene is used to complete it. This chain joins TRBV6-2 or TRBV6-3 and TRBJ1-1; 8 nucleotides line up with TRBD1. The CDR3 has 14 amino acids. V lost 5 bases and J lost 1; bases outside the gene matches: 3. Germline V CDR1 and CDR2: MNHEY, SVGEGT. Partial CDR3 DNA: TGTGCCAGCAGTGCCGGGACAGGGAACACTGAA. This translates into CASSAGTGNTE. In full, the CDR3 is CASSAGTGNTEAFF.

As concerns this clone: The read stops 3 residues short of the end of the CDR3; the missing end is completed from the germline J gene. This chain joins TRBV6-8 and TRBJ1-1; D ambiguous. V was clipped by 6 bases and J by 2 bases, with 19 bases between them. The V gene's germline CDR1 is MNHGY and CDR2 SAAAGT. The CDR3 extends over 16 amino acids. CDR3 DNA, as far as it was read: TGTGCCAGCAGACTTCCCCTGGTGAGGGCAAACACTGAA. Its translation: CASRLPLVRANTE. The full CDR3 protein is CASRLPLVRANTEAFF.

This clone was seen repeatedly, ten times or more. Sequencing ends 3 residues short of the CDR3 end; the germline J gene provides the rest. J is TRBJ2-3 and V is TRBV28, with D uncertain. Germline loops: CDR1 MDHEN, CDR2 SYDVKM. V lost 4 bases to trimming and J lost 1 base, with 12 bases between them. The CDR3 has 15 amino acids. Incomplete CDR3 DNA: TGTGCCAGCAGTTCCTGGAGCAGCGGCACAGATACG. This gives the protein CASSSWSSGTDT. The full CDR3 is CASSSWSSGTDTQYF.

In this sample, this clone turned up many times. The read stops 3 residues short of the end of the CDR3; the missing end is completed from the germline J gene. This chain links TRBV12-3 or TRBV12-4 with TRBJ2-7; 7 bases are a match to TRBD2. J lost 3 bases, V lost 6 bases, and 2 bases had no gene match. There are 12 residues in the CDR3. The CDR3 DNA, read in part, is TGTGCCAGCAGGTGGGGGGGCTACGAG. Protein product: CASRWGGYE. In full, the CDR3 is CASRWGGYEQYF.

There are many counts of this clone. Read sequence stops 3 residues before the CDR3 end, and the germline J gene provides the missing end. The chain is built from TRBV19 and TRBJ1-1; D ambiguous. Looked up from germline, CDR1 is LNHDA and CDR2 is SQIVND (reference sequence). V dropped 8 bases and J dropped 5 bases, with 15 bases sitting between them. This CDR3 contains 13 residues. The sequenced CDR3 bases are TGTGCCAGTTCCCCCAGGTCGGGGACTGAA. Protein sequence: CASSPRSGTE. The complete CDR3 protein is CASSPRSGTEAFF.

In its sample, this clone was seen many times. The CDR3 loop reads CARAMGLLQETQYF. The DNA read from the CDR3 is TGTGCCAGAGCGATGGGACTACTCCAAGAGACC. The chain couples TRBV6-2 or TRBV6-3 to TRBJ2-5; 7 bases line up with TRBD2. The read ends 3 residues shy of where the CDR3 ends; the end is completed using the germline J gene. V lost 9 bases, J lost 1 base, and 8 bases stayed unmatched. The germline V gene has CDR1 MNHEY and CDR2 SVGEGT. CDR3 size: 14 residues.

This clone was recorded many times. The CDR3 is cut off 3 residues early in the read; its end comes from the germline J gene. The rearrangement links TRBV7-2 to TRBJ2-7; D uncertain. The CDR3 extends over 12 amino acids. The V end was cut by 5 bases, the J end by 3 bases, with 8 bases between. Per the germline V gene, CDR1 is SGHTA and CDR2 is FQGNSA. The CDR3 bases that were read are TGTGCCAGCAGCCTTAGTGACTACGAG. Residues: CASSLSDYE. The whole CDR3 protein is CASSLSDYEQYF.

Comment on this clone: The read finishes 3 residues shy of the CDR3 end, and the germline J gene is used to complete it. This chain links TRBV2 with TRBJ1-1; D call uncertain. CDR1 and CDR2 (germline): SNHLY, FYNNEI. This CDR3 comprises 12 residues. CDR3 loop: CASQAPAPEAFF. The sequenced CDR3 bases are TGTGCCAGCCAAGCTCCCGCCCCCGAA.

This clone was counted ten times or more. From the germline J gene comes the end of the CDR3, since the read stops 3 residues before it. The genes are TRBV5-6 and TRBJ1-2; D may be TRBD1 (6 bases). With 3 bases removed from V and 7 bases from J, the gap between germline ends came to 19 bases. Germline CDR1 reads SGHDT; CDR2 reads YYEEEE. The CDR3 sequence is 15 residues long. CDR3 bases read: TGTGCCAGCAGCTCCTCCCCTACAGGGCTCGGTGGC. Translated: CASSSSPTGLGG. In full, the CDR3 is CASSSSPTGLGGYTF.

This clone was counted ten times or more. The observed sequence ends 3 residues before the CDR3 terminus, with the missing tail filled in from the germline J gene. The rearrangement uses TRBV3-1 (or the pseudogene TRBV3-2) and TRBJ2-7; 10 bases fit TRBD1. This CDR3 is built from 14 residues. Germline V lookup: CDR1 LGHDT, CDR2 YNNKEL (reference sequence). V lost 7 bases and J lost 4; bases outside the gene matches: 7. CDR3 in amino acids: CASNHRDRGYEQYF. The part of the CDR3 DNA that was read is TGTGCCAGCAACCACCGGGACAGGGGTTACGAG.

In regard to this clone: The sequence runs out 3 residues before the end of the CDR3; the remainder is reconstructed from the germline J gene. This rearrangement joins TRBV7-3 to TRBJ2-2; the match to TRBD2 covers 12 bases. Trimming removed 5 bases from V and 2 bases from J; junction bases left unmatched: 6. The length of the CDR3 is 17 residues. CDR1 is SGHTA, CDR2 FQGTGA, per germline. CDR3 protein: CASSLGLAGINTGELFF. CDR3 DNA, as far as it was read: TGTGCCAGCAGCCTCGGACTAGCGGGAATTAACACCGGGGAG.

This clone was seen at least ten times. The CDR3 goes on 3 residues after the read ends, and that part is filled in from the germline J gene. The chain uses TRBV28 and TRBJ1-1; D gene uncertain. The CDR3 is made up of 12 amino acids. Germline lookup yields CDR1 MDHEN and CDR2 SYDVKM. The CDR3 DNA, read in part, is TGTGCCAGCAGTTCGTTAGGGCGCGAA. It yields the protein CASSSLGRE. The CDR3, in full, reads CASSSLGREAFF.

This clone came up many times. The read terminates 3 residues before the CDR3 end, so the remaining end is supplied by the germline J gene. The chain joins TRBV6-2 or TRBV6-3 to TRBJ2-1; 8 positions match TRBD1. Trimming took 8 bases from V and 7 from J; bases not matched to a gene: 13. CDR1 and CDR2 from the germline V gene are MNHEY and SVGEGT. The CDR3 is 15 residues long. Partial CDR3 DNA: TGTGCCAGCGCCCAAGACAGGGGACCTAGAAATGAG. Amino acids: CASAQDRGPRNE. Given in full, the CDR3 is CASAQDRGPRNEQFF.

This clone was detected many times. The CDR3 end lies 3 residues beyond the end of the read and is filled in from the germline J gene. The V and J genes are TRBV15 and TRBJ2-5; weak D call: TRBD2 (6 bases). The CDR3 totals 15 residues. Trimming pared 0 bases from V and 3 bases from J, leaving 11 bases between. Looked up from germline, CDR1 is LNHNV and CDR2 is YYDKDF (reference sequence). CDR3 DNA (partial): TGTGCCACCAGCAGAGATAGGGGACTGGAAGAGACC. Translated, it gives CATSRDRGLEET. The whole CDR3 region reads CATSRDRGLEETQYF. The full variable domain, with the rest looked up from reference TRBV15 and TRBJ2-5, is DAMVIQNPRYQVTQFGKPVTLSCSQTLNHNVMYWYQQKSSQAPKLLFHYYDKDFNNEADTPDNFQSRRPNTSFCFLDIRSPGLGDTAMYLCATSRDRGLEETQYFGPGTRLLVL.

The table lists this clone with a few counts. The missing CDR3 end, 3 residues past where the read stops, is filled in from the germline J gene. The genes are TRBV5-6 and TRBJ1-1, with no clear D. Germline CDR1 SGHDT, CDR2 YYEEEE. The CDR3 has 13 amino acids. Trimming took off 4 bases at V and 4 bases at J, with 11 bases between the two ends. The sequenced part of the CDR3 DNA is TGTGCCAGCAGCCTAGGCGGGGTCACTGAA. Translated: CASSLGGVTE. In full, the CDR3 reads CASSLGGVTEAFF.

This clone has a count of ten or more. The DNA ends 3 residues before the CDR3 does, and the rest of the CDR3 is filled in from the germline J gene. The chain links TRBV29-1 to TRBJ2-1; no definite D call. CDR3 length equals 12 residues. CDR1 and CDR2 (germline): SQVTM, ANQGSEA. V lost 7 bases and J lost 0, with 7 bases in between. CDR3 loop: CSAIVSYNEQFF. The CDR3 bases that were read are TGCAGCGCTATAGTCTCCTACAATGAG.

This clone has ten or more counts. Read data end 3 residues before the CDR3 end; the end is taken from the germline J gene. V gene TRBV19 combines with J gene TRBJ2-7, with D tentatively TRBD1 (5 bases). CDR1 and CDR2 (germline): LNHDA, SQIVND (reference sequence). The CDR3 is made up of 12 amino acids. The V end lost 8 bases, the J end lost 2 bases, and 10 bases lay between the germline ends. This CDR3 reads CASSAGPYEQYF. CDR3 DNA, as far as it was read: TGTGCCAGTTCGGCAGGGCCCTACGAG.

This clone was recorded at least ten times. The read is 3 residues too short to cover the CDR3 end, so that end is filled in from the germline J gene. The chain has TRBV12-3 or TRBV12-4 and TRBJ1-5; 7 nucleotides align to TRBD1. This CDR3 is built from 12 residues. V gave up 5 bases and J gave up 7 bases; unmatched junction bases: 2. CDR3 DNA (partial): TGTGCCAGCAGTCTACAGGGGCAGCCC. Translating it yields CASSLQGQP. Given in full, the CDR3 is CASSLQGQPQHF.

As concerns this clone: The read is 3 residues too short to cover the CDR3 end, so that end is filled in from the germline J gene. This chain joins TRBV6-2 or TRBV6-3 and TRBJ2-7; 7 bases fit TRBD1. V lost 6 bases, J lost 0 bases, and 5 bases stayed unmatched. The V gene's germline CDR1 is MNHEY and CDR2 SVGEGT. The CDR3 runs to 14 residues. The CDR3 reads CASRAGTVSYEQYF. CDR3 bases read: TGTGCCAGCAGGGCCGGGACAGTCTCCTACGAG.